Each of the 6 T cell receptor beta chains below was sequenced from the same sample in a study of shared clonotypes between healthy human individuals. Terminally differentiated effector memory CD45RA+ cells were excluded from the naive CD8 cells, which were CD45RO-negative and positively selected for CCR7. Profiled with immunoSEQ multiplex PCR; TCRdb holds only in-frame clones, not every one. The sample lists millions of clones; approximately 95% were seen once. The sample taken for sequencing was naive CD8+ T cells sorted from blood. These receptors originate from a man between 18 and 29 years old in good health.

The rearrangement links TRBV6-6 to TRBJ1-6, with no clear D. Deletions cut 6 bases from V and 0 bases from J, with 12 bases between. Germline CDR1 is MNHNY and CDR2 is SVGAGI (reference sequence). The CDR3 spans 16 residues. The CDR3 DNA is TGTGCCAGCAGCGAGACGCCCAGCTCCTATAATTCACCCCTCCACTTT. Its protein is CASSETPSSYNSPLHF.

The chain employs TRBV2 and TRBJ1-2; 11 bases fit TRBD1. CDR1 is SNHLY and CDR2 is FYNNEI in the germline V gene. Unmatched junction bases numbered 11, after V lost 10 bases and J lost 4 bases. CDR3 length equals 15 residues. The CDR3 here is CATCRTGGCSYGYTF. The CDR3 DNA reads TGTGCCACTTGCCGGACAGGGGGCTGTAGCTATGGCTACACCTTC.

V is TRBV2 and J is TRBJ2-1; D might be TRBD2 (7 bases). The CDR3 contains 16 residues. The germline V gene has CDR1 SNHLY and CDR2 FYNNEI. V was cut by 6 bases and J by 1 base, with 16 bases left in between. As DNA, the CDR3 is TGTGCCAGCAGGAGAAGAGGGGGGGAATCCTACAATGAGCAGTTCTTC. It specifies CASRRRGGESYNEQFF.

This chain joins TRBV5-1 and TRBJ1-2; D possibly corresponds to TRBD1 (6 bases). V lost 4 bases and J lost 4, with 14 bases in between. The CDR3 sequence is 14 residues long. Looked up from germline, CDR1 is SGHRS and CDR2 is YFSETQ. In DNA, the CDR3 is TGCGCCAGCAGCCCCATGCAGGGGATCTATGGCTACACCTTC. Residues: CASSPMQGIYGYTF.

The chain links TRBV9 to TRBJ1-2; 10 bases match TRBD1. This CDR3 spans 17 amino acids. V lost 3 bases to trimming and J lost 4 bases; unmatched junction nucleotides: 12. Germline-derived CDR1 and CDR2 are SGDLS and YYNGEE. CDR3 amino acids: CASSEGTGVGVGYGYTF. CDR3 in DNA: TGTGCCAGCAGCGAAGGGACAGGGGTGGGTGTAGGCTATGGCTACACCTTC.

The genes are TRBV9 and TRBJ2-7; 10 nucleotides agree with TRBD1. After removal of 4 bases from V and 6 bases from J, the junction contained 4 bases not matched to a gene. This CDR3 comprises 13 residues. Germline loops: CDR1 SGDLS, CDR2 YYNGEE. The CDR3 is CASSIRQGAEQYF. The CDR3 region has the DNA TGTGCCAGCAGCATCCGACAGGGGGCCGAGCAGTACTTC.